This T cell receptor beta chain was recovered during a study of T cell responses to AZD1222 COVID-19 vaccine. The germline V and J ends were trimmed by 6 bases and 7 bases, with 13 bases remaining between them. The V gene's germline CDR1 is MNHEY and CDR2 SVGAGI. The CDR3 extends over 14 amino acids. In regard to this clone: No antigen is known for it.

This table comes from immunoSEQ multiplex PCR, and its TCRdb copy is limited to in-frame clones, with some not included. Found here are approximately 190,000 clones, 85% to 95% of them singletons; the top ten hold roughly 10%. Study results and caveats: The reported proportion of spike-specific TCRs targeting unmutated variant regions was nearly half. Most donors were white British and more were female, and clonal diversity was possibly underestimated. Breadth and depth of Spike-specific TCRs rose after two AZD1222 doses.

The chain joins TRBV6-5 to TRBJ1-6, with D possibly being TRBD1 (5 bases). The sequence came from an adult in good health. The source material was peripheral blood, sampled on day 0 of AZD1222 vaccination. CDR3 DNA: TGTGCCAGCAGCGCAGACGCAGGGAATTCACCCCTCCACTTT. Translating gives CASSADAGNSPLHF.